Listed below are T cell receptor beta chains from one sample, sequenced in a study of T cells in Graves' hyperthyroidism and ophthalmopathy. MiXCR, run by TCRdb on the multiplex PCR reads, gives a single entry per CDR3 protein. The sample holds 250,000 to 350,000 distinct CDR3 sequences; 16% are singletons and the top ten take around 33%. Sequenced: blood. These receptors all stem from a man aged 30 to 45 with Graves' hyperthyroidism. CDR3s include the opening cysteine and the closing phenylalanine or tryptophan. Each record gives: CDR3 DNA, CDR3 protein, J gene, D gene, V gene, clone size. D genes are given only for firm matches. Size is omitted from some rows. Given values are once, few, many or a class for expanded clones.

TGCGCCAGCAGCTTGTCCCGTACTACAGGGAACACTGAAGCTTCCTTT CASSLSRTTGNTEASF TRBJ1-1 . TRBV5-1 .
TGCAGTGCTACTCGTCGACTAGCGGGAGCAACGGATACGCAGTATTTT CSATRRLAGATDTQYF TRBJ2-3 TRBD2 TRBV20-1 many
TGCGCCAGCAGCCAAGGGTTTTGGTGGAATGAGCAGTTCTTC CASSQGFWWNEQFF TRBJ2-1 . TRBV4-1 few
TGTGCCACCAGCATCCGCTCCGGAGGCAGCTACGAGCAGTACTTC CATSIRSGGSYEQYF TRBJ2-7 . TRBV15 .
TGTGCCACCAAACACGGGGGGAACACCGGGGAGCTGTTTTTT CATKHGGNTGELFF TRBJ2-2 . TRBV15 many
TGTGCCAGCAGCCCTATTTTCCTCATCACCCCGCACGAGCAGTACTTC CASSPIFLITPHEQYF TRBJ2-7 . TRBV28 few
TGCGCCAGCAGCTTGGGCACGGGCTTCAATCAGCCCCAGCATTTT CASSLGTGFNQPQHF TRBJ1-5 . TRBV5-1 many
TGCGCCAGCAGCCGCAGCCGACTAGTCCCAGAGGCCCATCTGTTCTTC CASSRSRLVPEAHLFF TRBJ2-1 . TRBV4-1 .
TGTGCCAGCAGCTTTATGACAGGGGTCCACACTGAAGCTTTCTTT CASSFMTGVHTEAFF TRBJ1-1 TRBD1 TRBV11-3 .
TGTGCCAGCAGCTTAAGGGGGAACGGCTACGAGCAGTACTTC CASSLRGNGYEQYF TRBJ2-7 . TRBV7-9 few
TGTGCCAGCTCACCGTCGCAAGGTGAGCAGTTCTTC CASSPSQGEQFF TRBJ2-1 . TRBV18 few
TGTGCCAGCAGTTACTCGGCGGGGACGGGGAACACTGAAGCTTTCTTT CASSYSAGTGNTEAFF TRBJ1-1 . TRBV6-6 .
TGTGCCAGCAGTGAACAGGGCGGTTCGCCCCAGCATTTT CASSEQGGSPQHF TRBJ1-5 . TRBV2 many
TGTGCCAGCGCCCAATTCGTCGGGACAGGGGGTATCTACGAGCAGTACTTC CASAQFVGTGGIYEQYF TRBJ2-7 TRBD1 TRBV19 .
TGCAGTGCTAGTCTAGGGAGGCAGTTCTTC CSASLGRQFF TRBJ2-1 . TRBV20-1 .
TGTGCCAGCAGTGACCGACTAAATTTCTACGAGCAGTACTTC CASSDRLNFYEQYF TRBJ2-7 . TRBV27 many
TGTGCCAGCACCATAGGACTAGCGGGACCCACAGATACGCAGTATTTT CASTIGLAGPTDTQYF TRBJ2-3 TRBD2 TRBV11-3 many
TGTGCCAGCAGCCAAGGGACACGAGAGACCCAGTACTTC CASSQGTRETQYF TRBJ2-5 . TRBV3-1 many
TGTGCCAGCAGCCGGCCCGGCTACGAGCAGTACTTC CASSRPGYEQYF TRBJ2-7 . TRBV7-2 many
TGTGCCAGCGGACTTTATAAAGAGACCCAGTACTTC CASGLYKETQYF TRBJ2-5 . TRBV27 many
TGTGCCATCAGGTGGGACACTTACTCTGGGGCCAACGTCCTGACTTTC CAIRWDTYSGANVLTF TRBJ2-6 . TRBV10-3 .
TGTGCCAGCAGTGAGCGGGAGACAGATACGCAGTATTTT CASSERETDTQYF TRBJ2-3 TRBD2 TRBV6-1 many
TGCAGCGCCTTAGGGACAGGCTACGAGCAGTACTTC CSALGTGYEQYF TRBJ2-7 TRBD1 TRBV29-1 .
TGTGCCTGGAGCTTGCCGGGACTAGCGGTTTACAATGAGCAGTTCTTC CAWSLPGLAVYNEQFF TRBJ2-1 TRBD2 TRBV30 .
TGTGCCAGCAGTTCCAGACGGGACGGGAGTTCCTACGAGCAGTACTTC CASSSRRDGSSYEQYF TRBJ2-7 . TRBV6-5 .
TGTGCCAGCACGGGACAGGGGGCGTGGAATGAGCAGTTCTTC CASTGQGAWNEQFF TRBJ2-1 TRBD1 TRBV27 .
TGTGCCAGTAGGTGGGGAGTTGGGAACTACAATGAGCAGTTCTTC CASRWGVGNYNEQFF TRBJ2-1 . TRBV19 .
TGTGCCAGCAGCTCAGGGGATTGGCGCACTGAAGCTTTCTTT CASSSGDWRTEAFF TRBJ1-1 . TRBV5-5 .
TGTGCCAGCAGCACCGCCAACTTGTTACAAGAGACCCAGTACTTC CASSTANLLQETQYF TRBJ2-5 . TRBV3-1 many
TGCAGTGCTAGGGCAGGGAGGTCCTACGAGCAGTACTTC CSARAGRSYEQYF TRBJ2-7 . TRBV20-1 few
TGTGCCAGCAGCTCTATTGGGGTTGCTAGCTATGGCTACACCTTC CASSSIGVASYGYTF TRBJ1-2 . TRBV28 few
TGTGCCAGCAGCTACGGACAGGGGAATGAGCAGTTCTTC CASSYGQGNEQFF TRBJ2-1 TRBD1 TRBV11-2 many
TGCGCCAGCACCCCGCGGGGGGGATTACAAGAGACCCAGTACTTC CASTPRGGLQETQYF TRBJ2-5 TRBD2 TRBV5-1 few
TGTGCCAGCAGCCGAGGGACTAGCGGGAGTGGGGTCTACGAGCAGTACTTC CASSRGTSGSGVYEQYF TRBJ2-7 TRBD2 TRBV12-3/TRBV12-4 many
TGCAGCGTACAGCTAGACTGGTCGTCTGGCTACACCTTC CSVQLDWSSGYTF TRBJ1-2 . TRBV29-1 .
TGTGCCAGCACTCCGGGACTGCTAACCTACGAGCAGTACTTC CASTPGLLTYEQYF TRBJ2-7 . TRBV2 many
TGTGCCAGCAGACCCTACCTAGGACAGGTTTATAGCAATCAGCCCCAGCATTTT CASRPYLGQVYSNQPQHF TRBJ1-5 TRBD1 TRBV6-1 .
TGCGCCAGCAGCTTGGGGGACAGGACAGATCAGCCCCAGCATTTT CASSLGDRTDQPQHF TRBJ1-5 TRBD1 TRBV5-1 .
TGTGCCAGCAGGGTCACGGGACACACGACCTACGAGCAGTACTTC CASRVTGHTTYEQYF TRBJ2-7 . TRBV2 many
TGCAGCGTGCCCCTCGGGAGGGGTGATGAGCAGTTCTTC CSVPLGRGDEQFF TRBJ2-1 TRBD2 TRBV29-1 many
TGTGCCATCAGCGTACAGGGGGGAGAGGGGTATGGCTACACCTTC CAISVQGGEGYGYTF TRBJ1-2 TRBD1 TRBV10-3 .
TGTGCCAGCAGGCCCCTTCTCGACAGGGCATATAACTATGGCTACACCTTC CASRPLLDRAYNYGYTF TRBJ1-2 TRBD1 TRBV3-1 .